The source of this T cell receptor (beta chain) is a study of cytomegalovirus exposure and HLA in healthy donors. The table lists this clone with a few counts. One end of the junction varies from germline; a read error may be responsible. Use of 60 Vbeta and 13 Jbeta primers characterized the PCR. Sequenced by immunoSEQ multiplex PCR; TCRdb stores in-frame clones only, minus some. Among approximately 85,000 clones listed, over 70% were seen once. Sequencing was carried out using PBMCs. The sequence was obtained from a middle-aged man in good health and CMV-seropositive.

The CDR3 loop is CASSSLAGRPNSQYF. CDR3 in DNA: TGTGCCAGCAGCTCCCTAGCGGGACGGCCAAACAGTCAGTACTTC. The J gene is TRBJ2-4, the V gene TRBV7-8, with 9 bases lining up with TRBD2. This CDR3 has 15 residues. The germline V gene has CDR1 SGHVS and CDR2 FQNEAQ.